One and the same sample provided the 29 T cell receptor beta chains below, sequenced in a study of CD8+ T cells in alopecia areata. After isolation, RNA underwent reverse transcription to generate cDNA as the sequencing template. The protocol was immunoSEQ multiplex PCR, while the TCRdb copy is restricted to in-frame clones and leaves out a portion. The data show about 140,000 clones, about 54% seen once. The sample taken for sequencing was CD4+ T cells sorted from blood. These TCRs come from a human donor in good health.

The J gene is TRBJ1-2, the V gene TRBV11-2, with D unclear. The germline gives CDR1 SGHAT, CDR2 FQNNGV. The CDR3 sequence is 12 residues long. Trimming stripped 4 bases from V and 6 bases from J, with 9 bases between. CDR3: CASSSEGDGYTF. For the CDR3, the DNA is TGTGCCAGCAGCTCAGAGGGCGATGGCTACACCTTC.

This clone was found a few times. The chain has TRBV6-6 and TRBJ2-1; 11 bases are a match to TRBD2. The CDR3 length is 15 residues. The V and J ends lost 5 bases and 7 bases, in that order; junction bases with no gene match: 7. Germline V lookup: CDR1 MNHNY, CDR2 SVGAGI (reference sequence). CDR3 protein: CASSTSGSPGNEQFF. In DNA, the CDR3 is TGTGCCAGCAGTACTAGCGGGAGCCCCGGTAATGAGCAGTTCTTC.

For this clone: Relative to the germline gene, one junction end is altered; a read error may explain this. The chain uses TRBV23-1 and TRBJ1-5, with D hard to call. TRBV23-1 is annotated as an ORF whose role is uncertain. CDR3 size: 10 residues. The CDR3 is CASSQSAGPF. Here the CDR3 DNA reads TGCGCCAGCAGTCAATCTGCCGGGCCTTTT.

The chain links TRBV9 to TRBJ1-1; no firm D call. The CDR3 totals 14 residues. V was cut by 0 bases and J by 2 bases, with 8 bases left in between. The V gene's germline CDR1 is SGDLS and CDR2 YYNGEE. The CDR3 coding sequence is TGTGCCAGCAGCGTAGATATAACTAACACTGAAGCTTTCTTT. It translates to CASSVDITNTEAFF.

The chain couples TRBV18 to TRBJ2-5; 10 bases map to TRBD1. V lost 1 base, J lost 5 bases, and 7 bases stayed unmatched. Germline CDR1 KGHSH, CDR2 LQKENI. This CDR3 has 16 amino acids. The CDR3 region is CASSPLGTGESETQYF. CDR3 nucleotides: TGTGCCAGCTCACCACTTGGGACAGGGGAATCGGAGACCCAGTACTTC.

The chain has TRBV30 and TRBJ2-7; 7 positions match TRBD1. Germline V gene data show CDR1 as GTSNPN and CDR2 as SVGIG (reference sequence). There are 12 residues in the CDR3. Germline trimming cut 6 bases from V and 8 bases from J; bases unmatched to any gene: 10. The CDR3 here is CACRDSQTQQYF. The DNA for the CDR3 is TGTGCCTGCCGGGACAGCCAGACCCAGCAGTACTTC.

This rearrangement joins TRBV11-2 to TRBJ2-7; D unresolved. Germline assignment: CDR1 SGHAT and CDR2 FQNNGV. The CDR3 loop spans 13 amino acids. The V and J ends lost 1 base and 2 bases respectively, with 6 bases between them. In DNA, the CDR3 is TGTGCCAGCAGCTTAGGGTCAGCCTACGAGCAGTACTTC. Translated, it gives CASSLGSAYEQYF.

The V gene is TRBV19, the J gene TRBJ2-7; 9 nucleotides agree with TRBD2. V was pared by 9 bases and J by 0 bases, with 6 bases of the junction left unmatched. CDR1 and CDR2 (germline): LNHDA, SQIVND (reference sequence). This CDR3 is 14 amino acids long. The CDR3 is CARRSGRSSYEQYF. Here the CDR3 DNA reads TGTGCCAGGAGGAGCGGGAGGAGCTCCTACGAGCAGTACTTC. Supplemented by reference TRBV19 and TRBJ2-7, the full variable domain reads DGGITQSPKYLFRKEGQNVTLSCEQNLNHDAMYWYRQDPGQGLRLIYYSQIVNDFQKGDIAEGYSVSREKKESFPLTVTSAQKNPTAFYLCARRSGRSSYEQYFGPGTRLTVT.

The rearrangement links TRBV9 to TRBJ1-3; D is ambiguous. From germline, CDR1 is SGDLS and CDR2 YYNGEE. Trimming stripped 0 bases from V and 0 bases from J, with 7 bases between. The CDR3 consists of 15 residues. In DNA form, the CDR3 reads TGTGCCAGCAGCGTAGCCGCAAGCTCTGGAAACACCATATATTTT. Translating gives CASSVAASSGNTIYF.

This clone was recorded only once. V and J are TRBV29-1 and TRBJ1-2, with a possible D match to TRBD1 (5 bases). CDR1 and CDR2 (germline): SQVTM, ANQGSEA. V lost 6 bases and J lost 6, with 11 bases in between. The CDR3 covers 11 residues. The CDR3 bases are TGCAGCGTCTGGCAGGGAAATGGCTACACCTTC. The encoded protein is CSVWQGNGYTF. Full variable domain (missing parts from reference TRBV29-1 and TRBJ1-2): SAVISQKPSRDICQRGTSLTIQCQVDSQVTMMFWYRQQPGQSLTLIATANQGSEATYESGFVIDKFPISRPNLTFSTLTVSNMSPEDSSIYLCSVWQGNGYTFGSGTRLTVV.

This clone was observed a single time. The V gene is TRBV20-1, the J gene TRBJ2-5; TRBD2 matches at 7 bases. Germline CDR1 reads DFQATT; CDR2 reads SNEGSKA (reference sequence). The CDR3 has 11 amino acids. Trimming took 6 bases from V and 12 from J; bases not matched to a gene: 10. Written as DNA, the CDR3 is TGCAGTGCCGGGGAGGGCCCTGAGAAGTACTTC. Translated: CSAGEGPEKYF.

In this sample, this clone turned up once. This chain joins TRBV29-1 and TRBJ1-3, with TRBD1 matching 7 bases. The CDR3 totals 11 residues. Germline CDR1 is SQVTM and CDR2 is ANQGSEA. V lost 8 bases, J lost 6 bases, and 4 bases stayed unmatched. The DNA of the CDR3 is TGCAGCATCGGGACAGCAAACACCATATATTTT. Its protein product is CSIGTANTIYF.

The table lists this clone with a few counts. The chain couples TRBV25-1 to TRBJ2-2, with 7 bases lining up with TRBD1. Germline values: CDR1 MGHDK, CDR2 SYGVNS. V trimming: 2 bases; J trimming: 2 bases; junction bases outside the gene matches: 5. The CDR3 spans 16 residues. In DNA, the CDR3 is TGTGCCAGCAGTGAAAGGGGGACAGTCAACACCGGGGAGCTGTTTTTT. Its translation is CASSERGTVNTGELFF.

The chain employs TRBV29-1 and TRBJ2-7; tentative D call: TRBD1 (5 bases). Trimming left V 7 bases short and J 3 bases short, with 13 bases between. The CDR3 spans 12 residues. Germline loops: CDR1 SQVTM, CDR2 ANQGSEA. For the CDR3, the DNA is TGCAGCGCTGGGATGCAGGGCTACGAGCAGTACTTC. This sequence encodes CSAGMQGYEQYF.

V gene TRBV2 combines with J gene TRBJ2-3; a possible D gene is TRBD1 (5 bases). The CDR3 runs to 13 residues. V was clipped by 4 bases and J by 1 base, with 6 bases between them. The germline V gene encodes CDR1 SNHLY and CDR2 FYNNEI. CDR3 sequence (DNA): TGTGCCAGCAGTGCGACAGGCACAGATACGCAGTATTTT. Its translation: CASSATGTDTQYF.

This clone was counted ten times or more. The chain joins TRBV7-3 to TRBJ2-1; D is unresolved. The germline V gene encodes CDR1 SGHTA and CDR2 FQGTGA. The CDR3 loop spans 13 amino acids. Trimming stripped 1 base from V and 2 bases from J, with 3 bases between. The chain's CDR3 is CASSLSAYNEQFF. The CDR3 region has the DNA TGTGCCAGCAGCTTAAGCGCCTACAATGAGCAGTTCTTC. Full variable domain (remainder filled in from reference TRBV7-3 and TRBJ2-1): GAGVSQTPSNKVTEKGKYVELRCDPISGHTALYWYRQSLGQGPEFLIYFQGTGAADDSGLPNDRFFAVRPEGSVSTLKIQRTERGDSAVYLCASSLSAYNEQFFGPGTRLTVL.

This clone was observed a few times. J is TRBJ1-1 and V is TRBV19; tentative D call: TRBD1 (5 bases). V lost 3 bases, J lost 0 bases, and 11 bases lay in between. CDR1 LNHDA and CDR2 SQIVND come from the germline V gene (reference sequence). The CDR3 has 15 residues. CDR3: CASSIRGQVNTEAFF. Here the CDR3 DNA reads TGTGCCAGTAGTATCCGGGGCCAAGTGAACACTGAAGCTTTCTTT.

The CDR3 sequence: CASSVGLGTTDTQYF. The DNA of the CDR3 is TGTGCCAGCAGCGTAGGTTTGGGCACCACAGATACGCAGTATTTT. J is TRBJ2-3 and V is TRBV9; D is uncertain. V lost 0 bases and J lost 2, with 10 bases in between. The V gene's germline CDR1 is SGDLS and CDR2 YYNGEE. The CDR3 spans 15 residues.

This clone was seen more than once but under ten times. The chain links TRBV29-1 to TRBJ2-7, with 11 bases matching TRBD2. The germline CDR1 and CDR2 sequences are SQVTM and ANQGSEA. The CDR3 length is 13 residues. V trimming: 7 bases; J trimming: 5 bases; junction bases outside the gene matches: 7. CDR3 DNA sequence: TGCAGCGGCCGTACTAGCGGGAGCCACGAGCAGTACTTC. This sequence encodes CSGRTSGSHEQYF.

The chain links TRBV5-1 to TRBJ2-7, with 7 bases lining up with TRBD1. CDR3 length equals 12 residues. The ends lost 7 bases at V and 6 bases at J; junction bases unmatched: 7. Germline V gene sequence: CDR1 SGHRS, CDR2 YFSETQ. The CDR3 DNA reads TGCGCCAGCGCGAGGGGGCCCTCCGAGCAGTACTTC. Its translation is CASARGPSEQYF.

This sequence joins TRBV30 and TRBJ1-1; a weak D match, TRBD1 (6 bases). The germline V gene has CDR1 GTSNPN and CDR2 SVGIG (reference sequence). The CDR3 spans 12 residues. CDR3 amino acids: CAWEGGHKEAFF. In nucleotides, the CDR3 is TGTGCTTGGGAGGGGGGACACAAAGAAGCTTTCTTT.

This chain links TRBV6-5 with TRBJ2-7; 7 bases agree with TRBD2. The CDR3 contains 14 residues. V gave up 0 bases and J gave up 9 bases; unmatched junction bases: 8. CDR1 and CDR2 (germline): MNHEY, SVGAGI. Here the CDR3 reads CASSYSRRETWQYF. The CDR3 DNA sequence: TGTGCCAGCAGTTACTCTCGGCGGGAGACGTGGCAGTACTTC.

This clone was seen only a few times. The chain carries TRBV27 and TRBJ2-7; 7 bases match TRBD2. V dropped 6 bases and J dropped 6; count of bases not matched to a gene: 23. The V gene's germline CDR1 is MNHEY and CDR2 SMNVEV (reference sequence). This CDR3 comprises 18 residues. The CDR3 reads CASSRNTSPGLSRVEQYF. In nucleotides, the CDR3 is TGTGCCAGCAGCCGAAACACCTCACCGGGACTAAGTCGTGTCGAGCAGTACTTC.

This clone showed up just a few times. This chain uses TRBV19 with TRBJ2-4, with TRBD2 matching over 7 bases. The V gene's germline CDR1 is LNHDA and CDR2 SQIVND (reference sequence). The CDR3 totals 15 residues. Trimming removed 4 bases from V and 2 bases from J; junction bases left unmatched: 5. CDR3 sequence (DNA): TGTGCCAGTAGTAGGGAGGGTACGACCAAAAACATTCAGTACTTC. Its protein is CASSREGTTKNIQYF.

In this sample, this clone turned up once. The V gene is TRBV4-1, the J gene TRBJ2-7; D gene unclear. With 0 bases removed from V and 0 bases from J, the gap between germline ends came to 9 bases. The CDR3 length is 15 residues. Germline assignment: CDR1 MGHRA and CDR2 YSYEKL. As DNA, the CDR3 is TGCGCCAGCAGCCAAGAGATCGCGAGCTCCTACGAGCAGTACTTC. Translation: CASSQEIASSYEQYF.

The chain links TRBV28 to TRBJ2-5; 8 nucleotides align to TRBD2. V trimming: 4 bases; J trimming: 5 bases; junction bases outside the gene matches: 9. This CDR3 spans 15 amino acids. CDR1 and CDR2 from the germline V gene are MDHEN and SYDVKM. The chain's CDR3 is CASSSGPRGGETQYF. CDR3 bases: TGTGCCAGCAGTTCGGGCCCCCGGGGGGGTGAGACCCAGTACTTC.

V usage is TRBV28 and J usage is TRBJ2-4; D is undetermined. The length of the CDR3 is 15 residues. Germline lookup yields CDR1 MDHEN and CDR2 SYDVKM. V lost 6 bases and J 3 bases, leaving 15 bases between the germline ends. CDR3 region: CASSRAELVKNIQYF. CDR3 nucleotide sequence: TGTGCCAGCAGCCGGGCGGAGTTAGTCAAAAACATTCAGTACTTC.

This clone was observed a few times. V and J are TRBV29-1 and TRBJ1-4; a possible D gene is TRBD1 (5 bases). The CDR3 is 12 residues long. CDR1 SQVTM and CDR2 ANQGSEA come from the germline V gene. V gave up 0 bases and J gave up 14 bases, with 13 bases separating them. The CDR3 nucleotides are TGCAGCGTTGAAGATGTGGGGGTTGGTCTGTTTTTT. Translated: CSVEDVGVGLFF.

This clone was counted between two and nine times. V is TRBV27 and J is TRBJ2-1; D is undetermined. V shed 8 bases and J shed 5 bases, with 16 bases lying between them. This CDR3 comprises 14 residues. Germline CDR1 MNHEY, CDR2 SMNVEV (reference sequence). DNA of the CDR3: TGTGCCAGCCGTTGGGATATTAGGAACAATGAGCAGTTCTTC. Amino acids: CASRWDIRNNEQFF.